The 18 T cell receptor beta chains presented below share a single source sample, sequenced in a study of T cells in Graves' hyperthyroidism and ophthalmopathy. Researchers took RNA transcripts and amplified the TCR beta CDR3 regions from them. A set of HTBI primers served as the primers for a first-round RT-PCR of the TCR CDR3. MiXCR, applied by TCRdb to the multiplex PCR reads, yields one record per CDR3 protein. The sample contains approximately 530,000 distinct CDR3 sequences, approximately 20% of which appear only once. The sample consisted of blood. The receptors shown here come from a man between 35 and 55 years old with Graves' ophthalmopathy.

Many counts were recorded for this clonotype. This CDR3 is CSARGGAGGPSTDTQYF. The CDR3 DNA follows: TGCAGTGCTAGAGGAGGGGCGGGAGGACCTAGCACAGATACGCAGTATTTT. The chain carries TRBV20-1 and TRBJ2-3; 8 nucleotides align to TRBD2. The CDR3 runs 17 residues. CDR1 and CDR2 (germline): DFQATT, SNEGSKA (reference sequence). V lost 1 base and J lost 0; bases outside the gene matches: 9.

As for this clonotype: Since a much larger clone is just one base distant, this may be a read error. The chain has TRBV24-1 and TRBJ2-7; weak D call: TRBD2 (7 bases). The CDR3 has 16 amino acids. The germline V and J ends were trimmed by 3 bases and 3 bases, with 17 bases remaining between them. The germline V gene encodes CDR1 KGHDR and CDR2 SFDVKD. Here the CDR3 reads CATSDGGVKGGYEQYF. The CDR3 DNA reads as TGTGCCACCAGTGATGGGGGGGTAAAGGGGGGCTACGAGCAGTACTTC.

This clonotype was seen at least ten times. The chain carries TRBV12-3 or TRBV12-4 and TRBJ2-1; TRBD2 aligns across 11 bases. The CDR3 extends over 14 amino acids. The junction had 6 bases not matched to a gene; V was cut back by 6 bases and J by 8 bases. The CDR3 bases are TGTGCCAGCAGGGGGACTAGCGGTTTGGATGAGCAGTTCTTC. Its translation is CASRGTSGLDEQFF.

This clonotype was observed many times. The CDR3 protein is CASTPSRDLGVEAFF. CDR3 DNA sequence: TGTGCCAGTACCCCATCTCGGGATCTCGGGGTTGAAGCTTTCTTT. This chain connects TRBV19 to TRBJ1-1; D gene ambiguous. The germline CDR1 and CDR2 sequences are LNHDA and SQIVND (reference sequence). This CDR3 has 15 residues. The V and J ends lost 7 bases and 7 bases respectively, with 22 bases between them.

The chain couples TRBV5-1 to TRBJ2-7; TRBD2 might be the D (5 bases). The germline V gene has CDR1 SGHRS and CDR2 YFSETQ. There are 16 residues in the CDR3. Trimming cost V 4 bases and J 7 bases, with 24 bases left between them. The CDR3 reads CASSPRIGSPSEEQYF. The CDR3 DNA is TGCGCCAGCAGCCCCCGGATTGGGAGCCCCTCTGAGGAGCAGTACTTC.

The gene calls are TRBV12-3 or TRBV12-4 and TRBJ2-2; possible D gene TRBD2, 6 bases. V was clipped by 2 bases and J by 4 bases, with 14 bases between them. The CDR3 is 16 residues long. DNA of the CDR3: TGTGCCAGCAGTTTAACCCCGGGACTTCTCACCGGGGAGCTGTTTTTT. Residues: CASSLTPGLLTGELFF.

V gene TRBV20-1 combines with J gene TRBJ2-3; no clear D. Trimming cost V 1 base and J 5 bases, with 7 bases left between them. Germline assignment: CDR1 DFQATT and CDR2 SNEGSKA (reference sequence). The CDR3 consists of 12 residues. The CDR3 loop is CSARGLGDTQYF. The CDR3 nucleotides are TGCAGTGCTAGAGGGTTGGGAGATACGCAGTATTTT.

The chain recombines TRBV30 with TRBJ2-5; TRBD1 matches 7 bases. Germline V gives CDR1 GTSNPN, CDR2 SVGIG (reference sequence). The CDR3 is 15 amino acids. Trimming at V came to 5 bases and at J to 5 bases, leaving 14 bases not matched to a gene. In DNA, the CDR3 is TGTGCCTGGGCCAGTCCGACAGGGCTGAGCGAGACCCAGTACTTC. Protein sequence: CAWASPTGLSETQYF.

This sequence joins TRBV14 and TRBJ2-7; D unclear. This CDR3 is 13 amino acids long. Germline CDR1 SGHDN, CDR2 FVKESK. Deletions cut 6 bases from V and 7 bases from J, with 16 bases between. The CDR3 loop reads CASSLKPSLEQYF. The DNA for the CDR3 is TGTGCCAGCAGTCTGAAGCCCTCTTTGGAGCAGTACTTC.

This clonotype was picked up many times. This chain uses TRBV7-2 with TRBJ2-7; 8 nucleotides match TRBD1. The germline V gene has CDR1 SGHTA and CDR2 FQGNSA. V lost 2 bases to trimming and J lost 4 bases; unmatched junction nucleotides: 7. The CDR3 covers 15 residues. The CDR3 DNA is TGTGCCAGCAGCTTAATTGGGGACAGGTTTTACGAGCAGTACTTC. Amino acids: CASSLIGDRFYEQYF.

The CDR3 loop reads CASSVVAGAPTGELFF. The CDR3 region has the DNA TGTGCCAGCAGCGTAGTTGCGGGGGCGCCAACCGGGGAGCTGTTTTTT. The chain couples TRBV9 to TRBJ2-2; D possibly corresponds to TRBD2 (7 bases). The CDR3 extends over 16 amino acids. V lost 0 bases to trimming and J lost 5 bases, with 14 bases between them. The germline V gene has CDR1 SGDLS and CDR2 YYNGEE.

The V and J genes are TRBV19 and TRBJ1-2; D is possibly TRBD1 (6 bases). The V end was cut by 4 bases, the J end by 4 bases, with 10 bases between. CDR1 and CDR2 (germline): LNHDA, SQIVND (reference sequence). The CDR3 covers 13 residues. As DNA, the CDR3 is TGTGCCAGTAGTACACAGGGTTCCTATGGCTACACCTTC. Translating gives CASSTQGSYGYTF.

This clonotype occurred many times. V is TRBV28 and J is TRBJ2-1; 11 bases fit TRBD1. The CDR3 sequence is 15 residues long. CDR1 and CDR2 from the germline V gene are MDHEN and SYDVKM. Unmatched junction bases numbered 10, after V lost 6 bases and J lost 9 bases. The CDR3 here is CASRPGDRGSSEQFF. CDR3 sequence (DNA): TGTGCCAGCAGACCCGGGGACAGGGGGTCATCTGAGCAGTTCTTC.

In its sample, this clonotype was seen many times. The CDR3 reads CASSHPWTGSTEAFF. In DNA form, the CDR3 reads TGTGCCAGCAGCCATCCTTGGACGGGGAGCACTGAAGCTTTCTTT. V usage is TRBV28 and J usage is TRBJ1-1; unclear D gene. In germline, CDR1 is MDHEN, CDR2 SYDVKM. The V end lost 6 bases, the J end lost 4 bases, and 18 bases lay between the germline ends. CDR3 length: 15 amino acids.

This CDR3 reads CASSSRTDTNYGYTF. Written as DNA, the CDR3 is TGTGCCAGCAGTTCACGGACAGATACTAACTATGGCTACACCTTC. The chain combines TRBV27 with TRBJ1-2; D is perhaps TRBD1 (6 bases). The germline V gene encodes CDR1 MNHEY and CDR2 SMNVEV (reference sequence). Trimming removed 4 bases at V and 0 bases at J, with 12 bases between. The CDR3 is 15 residues long.

This clonotype has at least ten counts. The chain has TRBV6-2 or TRBV6-3 and TRBJ2-7, with TRBD2 identical over 11 bases. The V and J ends lost 6 bases and 2 bases, in that order; junction bases with no gene match: 0. CDR1 is MNHEY and CDR2 is SVGEGT in the germline V gene. CDR3 size: 13 residues. CDR3 protein: CASRTSGTYEQYF. In nucleotides, the CDR3 is TGTGCCAGCAGGACTAGCGGGACCTACGAGCAGTACTTC.

The genes are TRBV20-1 and TRBJ2-2, with 8 bases aligning to TRBD2. Trimming cost V 3 bases and J 2 bases; bases outside gene matches: 11. The CDR3 has 17 residues. Germline V gene sequence: CDR1 DFQATT, CDR2 SNEGSKA (reference sequence). The CDR3 loop is CSASRGRGGPNTGELFF. The CDR3 bases are TGCAGTGCTAGTCGGGGTCGGGGGGGCCCTAACACCGGGGAGCTGTTTTTT.

About this clonotype: This sequence may be a read error, since a much larger clone differs from it by one base. CDR3 in amino acids: CASSHHTRELFF. In DNA, the CDR3 is TGTGCCAGCAGCCACCACACCAGGGAGCTGTTTTTT. The rearrangement uses TRBV3-1 and TRBJ2-2; the D is unclear. This CDR3 comprises 12 residues. CDR1 and CDR2 (germline): LGHDT, YNNKEL (reference sequence).